This T cell receptor beta chain was recovered during a study of cytomegalovirus exposure and HLA in healthy donors (dated by TCRdb to the late 2010s). General notes on the study: In an earlier analysis of around 540 of the donors, roughly 300 Gb of sequence data and 100 million or so unique TCR beta sequences from about 190 million T cells were reported. Approximately 300 gigabases of sequencing data and 70 million to 100 million unique TCR sequences made up an early release that covered under 750 HLA-typed donors. The genetic ancestry cluster associated with self-reported Caucasian donors included 80% to 90% of the 350 to 500 genotyped donors. The aim of the study was to test whether cataloging public T cell receptors could identify signatures of past pathogen exposure. The study used immunosequencing to profile the T cell repertoires of hundreds of subjects and linked those repertoires to cytomegalovirus serostatus. Besides the first cohort of 666 subjects, a separate validation cohort made up of roughly 130 different subjects was used. The study combined high-throughput TCR immunosequencing, statistical association of individual TCRs with disease status, and machine learning to predict cytomegalovirus infection status. To study patterns of TCR occurrence, a later analysis re-analyzed previously published TCR beta repertoires from more than 550 donors and added high-resolution HLA genotyping. In the later analysis, no new phenotypic data were used to find candidate immune exposures; instead, reliance was placed on TCR beta sequences and their occurrence across donors. In an earlier analysis of over 550 of the donors, high-throughput TCR beta sequencing was used to judge whether each TCR beta V gene segment behaved as functional or pseudogenic. Donor age, sex, ethnicity and CMV serostatus were compiled together with the repertoire data. Genome-wide SNP genotypes for about 65% of the 666 donors were used in a later genetic analysis, which treated that subset as a discovery cohort. Every repertoire in the discovery cohort had been generated on one and the same sequencing platform. HLA typing included class I and class II loci at four-digit resolution. The number of typed donors differed by locus: about 620-640 for A, B, C, DRB1 and DQB1; 500 to 550 for DQA1; 606 for DPA1; and some 470 for DPB1. Roughly 5 DR-DQ haplotypes were handled as single units for association and clustering because linkage in the cohort was strong. Among 398 genotyped donors of the cohort, an average of approximately 240,000 unique TCR beta nucleotide sequences was sequenced per donor, of which roughly 17% were non-productive.

Library creation used the immunoSEQ multiplex PCR assay. A mixture of 60 forward primers for TCR Vbeta segments and 13 reverse primers for TCR Jbeta segments was used in the multiplex PCR. The CDR3 region of rearranged TCR beta genes was amplified from genomic DNA by a multiplex PCR assay. On the Illumina HiSeq System, the amplified TCR beta libraries were sequenced as 87-base-pair reads. Under the source paper's analysis protocol: In a later analysis, 80 million or so unique TCR beta chains were counted across the 500 to 850 repertoires, and around 11 million of these chains were shared by at least two donors. Raw reads were error-corrected and collapsed into unique sequences with a nearest-neighbor algorithm that merged closely related sequences to remove PCR and sequencing errors. V, D and J gene segments were assigned by aligning CDR3 sequences to IMGT reference sequences. For a sequence to be retained, a match of at least six nucleotides to both a V gene segment and a J gene segment was required. A rearrangement was called productive if the CDR3 had no stop codons and remained in frame with V and J, and every other rearrangement was called non-productive. Following IMGT convention, CDR3 was defined as the stretch from the second conserved V-encoded cysteine to the conserved J-encoded phenylalanine. Sequences without an unambiguous match to a single V gene segment were excluded from the earlier analysis of about 630 of the donors. An earlier analysis of several hundred of the donors classified V segments as functional when productive rearrangements were above 56.7% and as segregating when the standard deviation between donors was above 5%. To diagnose cytomegalovirus status from the catalog of TCR beta chain sequences, a statistical classification framework was built. A later analysis assigned V and J genes by comparing TCR nucleotide sequences with IMGT/GENE-DB human TR gene sequences. The TCRdist pipeline was used in a later analysis to assign CDR3 sequences and most-parsimonious VDJ recombination scenarios. In a later analysis, every TCR beta chain was defined by the combination of its CDR3 amino acid sequence and its V-gene family, and reads without a unique V-gene family were dropped. In a later analysis, nearly 600 highly shared, low-generation-probability nucleotide sequences were removed to address suspected cross-contamination and a sequencing artifact. In a later analysis, a clonal expansion index was calculated for each public chain from normalized within-repertoire ranks of inferred template counts. In a later analysis, generation probabilities were computed using a VDJ recombination model fitted to out-of-frame rearrangements, and the results were checked against IGoR. Hypergeometric tests were used in a later analysis to score TCR-TCR, TCR-HLA and TCR-CMV co-occurrence, with a repertoire-size bias correction applied to the TCR pairs. False discovery rates were estimated in a later analysis by permuting HLA or CMV assignments 20 times. A later analysis grouped co-occurring TCRs with DBSCAN, adding TCRdist sequence similarity when clustering within HLA-allele-positive subsets. For co-occurrence clustering, repertoires with fewer than 30,000 or more than 120,000 public chains were excluded, along with four or five repertoires with anomalous nucleotide sharing. TCRdb limited this immuneACCESS table to in-frame rearrangements with V and J called. A share of clones is missing; checked studies link under half to unresolved V genes, and the rest is unexplained. That table supplies the V and J calls and clone size; D and trimming were determined from the DNA. A total of some 110,000 clones appear in this sample, roughly 9% of them only once. The top ten hold approximately 3% of the sample.

At least ten counts were recorded for this clone. Its target antigen remains unknown. No qualities accompany the bases; no much larger clone lies one base away. The cohort was made up of 666 healthy bone marrow donors. All cohort members were sampled while nominally healthy, although unrecorded immune exposures were likely present. The donor tested CMV seronegative and was one of the 352 seronegative cohort members. Each donor provided a peripheral blood sample, and peripheral blood mononuclear cells were used for TCR beta sequencing. The Qiagen DNeasy Blood Extraction Kit was used to extract genomic DNA from the blood cell samples. Overall study outcomes, separate from this receptor: HLA typing was unavailable for some donors at each locus, so association tests used only the typed subset. A few of the identified cytomegalovirus-associated TCR beta chains were confirmed in vitro to be specific for cytomegalovirus antigens. Cytomegalovirus status was reported to be diagnosed by the classifier with high specificity and sensitivity in both the original and validation cohorts. An earlier analysis of approximately 540 of the donors showed that most TCR beta V segments appeared in productive rearrangements either about 87% or about 30% of the time, which broadly matched IMGT annotations. A group of highly shared sequence variants was considered likely to be a technical artifact of the sequencing pipeline. In a later analysis, HLA-associated TCR beta chains were found to be more clonally expanded and to have lower generation probabilities than equally common non-associated chains. The cohort was sequenced for TCR beta chains only, and without alpha or paired-chain data the features that could be detected were limited. Linkage disequilibrium might explain the correlated functional status among segregating V segments, but an unknown experimental factor could not be excluded. CMV serostatus was the only immune exposure information available for the cohort. In a later analysis, about 16,000 TCR beta sequences were associated with specific HLA alleles at a false discovery rate of 0.05. A later genetic analysis associated a missense DCLRE1C variant with V-gene and J-gene trimming of TCR beta chains, and an independent cohort replicated the association. While some public TCRs were present in many individuals, most TCR sequences turned up only very rarely across donors. A total of fewer than 200 TCR beta chains were listed by the study as associated with cytomegalovirus. In a later genetic analysis, fewer N-insertions in productive TCRs were reported among donors in an Asian-associated ancestry cluster than the roughly 700-donor mean. Assigning TCR associations to individual alleles was difficult when HLA alleles, especially DR and DQ, strongly co-occurred. A later analysis reported that several top co-occurrence clusters appeared linked to parvovirus B19, influenza, CMV and Epstein-Barr virus. It was suggested by the authors that the approach could potentially be generalized to other disease states and immunological phenotypes. The earlier analysis of 587 of the donors excluded over 15 rarely observed V segments, including chromosome 9 orphons, because counts were too low. According to a later analysis, most CMV-associated TCR beta chains appeared to be HLA-restricted, and the HLA associations seemed to be driven largely by CMV exposure. A further reported finding was that TCR beta sequences accurately predicted the HLA-A and HLA-B alleles for most subjects in the first cohort. Presence/absence analyses assumed roughly uniform sequencing depth across donors, an assumption that may not hold. A later analysis found that TCR association rates varied across HLA loci, with DRB1 alleles showing the most associated TCRs and HLA-C alleles the fewest.

Source material: PBMCs. The receptor was isolated from a man aged 25 to 45 in good health and CMV-seronegative.

The CDR3 is CATSRDPGGAGELFF. The DNA sequence is as follows: TGTGCCACCAGCAGAGATCCAGGGGGCGCCGGGGAGCTGTTTTTT. The V gene is TRBV15 and the J gene is TRBJ2-2, and 8 junctional nucleotides match TRBD1. The cysteine opens and the phenylalanine closes a CDR3 of 15 amino acids. Only the CDR3 DNA stays, 45 bases, in frame from base 1. From V the trimming removes 0 bases and from J it removes 6 bases, while the gene matches leave 3 bases of the junction unaccounted for. The germline V gene (reference sequence) gives CDR1 as LNHNV and CDR2 as YYDKDF.